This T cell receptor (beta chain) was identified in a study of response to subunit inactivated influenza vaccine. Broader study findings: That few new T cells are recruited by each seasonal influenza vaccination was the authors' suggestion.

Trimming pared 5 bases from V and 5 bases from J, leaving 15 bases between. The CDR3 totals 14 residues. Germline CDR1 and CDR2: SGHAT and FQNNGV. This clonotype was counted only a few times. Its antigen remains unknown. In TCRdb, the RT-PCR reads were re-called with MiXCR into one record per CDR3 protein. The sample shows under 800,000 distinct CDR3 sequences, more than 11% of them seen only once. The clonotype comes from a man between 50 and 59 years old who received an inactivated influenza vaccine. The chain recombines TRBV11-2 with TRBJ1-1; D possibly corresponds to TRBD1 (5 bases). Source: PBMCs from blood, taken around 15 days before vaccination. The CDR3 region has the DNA TGTGCCAGCAGCGCCGTCGCGTGGGGGACTGAAGCTTTCTTT. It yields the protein CASSAVAWGTEAFF.